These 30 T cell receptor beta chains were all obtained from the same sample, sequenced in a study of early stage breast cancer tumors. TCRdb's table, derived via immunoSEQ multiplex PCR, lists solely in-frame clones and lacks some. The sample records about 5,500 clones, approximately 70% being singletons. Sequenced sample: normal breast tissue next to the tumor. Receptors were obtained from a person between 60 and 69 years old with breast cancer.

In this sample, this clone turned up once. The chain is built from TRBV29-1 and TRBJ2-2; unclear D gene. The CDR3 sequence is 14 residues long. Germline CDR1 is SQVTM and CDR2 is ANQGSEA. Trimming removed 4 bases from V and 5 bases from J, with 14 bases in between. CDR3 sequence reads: CSVGGAFVTGELFF. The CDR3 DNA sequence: TGCAGCGTTGGAGGCGCGTTTGTAACCGGGGAGCTGTTTTTT.

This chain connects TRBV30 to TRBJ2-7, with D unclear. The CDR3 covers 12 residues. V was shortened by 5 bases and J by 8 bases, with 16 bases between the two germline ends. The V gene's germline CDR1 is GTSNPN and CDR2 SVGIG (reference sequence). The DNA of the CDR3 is TGTGCCTGGGGTGAGACTCTCAAGCAGCAGTACTTC. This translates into CAWGETLKQQYF.

The CDR3 here is CASSLGARTVLTYEQYF. In nucleotides, the CDR3 is TGTGCCAGCAGCTTAGGGGCCAGGACAGTCCTCACCTACGAGCAGTACTTC. The rearrangement links TRBV7-8 to TRBJ2-7; possibly TRBD1 for D (6 bases). This CDR3 region has 17 residues. Looked up from germline, CDR1 is SGHVS and CDR2 is FQNEAQ. Trimming took off 1 base at V and 2 bases at J, with 18 bases between the two ends.

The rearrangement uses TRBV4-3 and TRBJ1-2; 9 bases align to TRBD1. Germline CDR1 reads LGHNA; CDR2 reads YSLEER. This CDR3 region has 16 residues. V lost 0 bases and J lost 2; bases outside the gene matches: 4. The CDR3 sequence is CASSQDYGTGNYGYTF. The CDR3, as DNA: TGCGCCAGCAGCCAAGACTATGGGACAGGGAACTATGGCTACACCTTC.

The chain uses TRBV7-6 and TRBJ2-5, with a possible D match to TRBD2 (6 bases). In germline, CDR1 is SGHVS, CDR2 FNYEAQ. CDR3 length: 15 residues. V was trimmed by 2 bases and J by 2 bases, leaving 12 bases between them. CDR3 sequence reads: CASSLSGDRQETQYF. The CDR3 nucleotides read TGTGCCAGCAGCTTATCGGGAGATCGGCAAGAGACCCAGTACTTC. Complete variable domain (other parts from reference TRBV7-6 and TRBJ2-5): GAGVSQSPRYKVTKRGQDVALRCDPISGHVSLYWYRQALGQGPEFLTYFNYEAQQDKSGLPNDRFSAERPEGSISTLTIQRTEQRDSAMYRCASSLSGDRQETQYFGPGTRLLVL.

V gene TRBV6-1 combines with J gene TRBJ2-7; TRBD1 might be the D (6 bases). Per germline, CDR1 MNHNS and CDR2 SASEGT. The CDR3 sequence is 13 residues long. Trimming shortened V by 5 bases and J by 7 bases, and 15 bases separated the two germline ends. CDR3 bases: TGTGCCAGCAGTCGCCGGGAAACAGGGGAGCAGTACTTC. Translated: CASSRRETGEQYF.

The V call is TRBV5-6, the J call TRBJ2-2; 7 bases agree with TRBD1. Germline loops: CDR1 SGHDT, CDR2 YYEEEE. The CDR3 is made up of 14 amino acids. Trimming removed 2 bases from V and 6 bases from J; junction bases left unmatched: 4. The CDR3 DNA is TGTGCCAGCAGCTTCGGGACAGAGGCCGGGGAGCTGTTTTTT. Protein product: CASSFGTEAGELFF.

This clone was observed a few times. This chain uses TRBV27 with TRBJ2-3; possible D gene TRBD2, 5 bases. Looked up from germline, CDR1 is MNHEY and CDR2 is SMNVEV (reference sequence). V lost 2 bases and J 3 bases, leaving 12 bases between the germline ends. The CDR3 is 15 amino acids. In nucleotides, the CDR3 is TGTGCCAGCAGTTTAGATTCTGGGAGAACAGATACGCAGTATTTT. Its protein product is CASSLDSGRTDTQYF.

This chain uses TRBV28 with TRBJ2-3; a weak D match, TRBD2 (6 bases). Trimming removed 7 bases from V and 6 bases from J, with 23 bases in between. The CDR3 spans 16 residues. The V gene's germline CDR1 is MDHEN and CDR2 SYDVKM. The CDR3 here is CASTPGIAEPFDTQYF. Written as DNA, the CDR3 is TGTGCCAGCACCCCGGGGATAGCGGAGCCTTTCGATACGCAGTATTTT.

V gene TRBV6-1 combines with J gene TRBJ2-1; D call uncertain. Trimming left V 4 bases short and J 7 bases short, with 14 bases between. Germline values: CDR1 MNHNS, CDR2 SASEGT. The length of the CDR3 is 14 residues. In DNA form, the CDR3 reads TGTGCCAGCAGTGGGGTCGGCAGACCGAATGAGCAGTTCTTC. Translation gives CASSGVGRPNEQFF.

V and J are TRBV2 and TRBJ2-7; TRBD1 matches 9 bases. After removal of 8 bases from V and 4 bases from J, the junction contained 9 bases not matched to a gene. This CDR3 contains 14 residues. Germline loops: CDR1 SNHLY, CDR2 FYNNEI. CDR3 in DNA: TGTGCCAGCGTTACAGGGGGCGTTCAGTACGAGCAGTACTTC. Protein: CASVTGGVQYEQYF.

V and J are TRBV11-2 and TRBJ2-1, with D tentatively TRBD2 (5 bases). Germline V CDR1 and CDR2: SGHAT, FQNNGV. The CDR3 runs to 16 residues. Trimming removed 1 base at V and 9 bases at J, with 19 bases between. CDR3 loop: CASSLVPRHKGGEQFF. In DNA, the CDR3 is TGTGCCAGCAGCTTAGTGCCCCGTCACAAAGGAGGTGAGCAGTTCTTC.

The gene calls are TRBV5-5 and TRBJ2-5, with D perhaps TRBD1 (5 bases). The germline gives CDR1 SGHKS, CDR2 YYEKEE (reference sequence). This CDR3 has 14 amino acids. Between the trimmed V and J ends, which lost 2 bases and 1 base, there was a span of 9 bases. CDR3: CASSFVRAQETQYF. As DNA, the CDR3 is TGTGCCAGCAGCTTTGTCAGGGCCCAAGAGACCCAGTACTTC.

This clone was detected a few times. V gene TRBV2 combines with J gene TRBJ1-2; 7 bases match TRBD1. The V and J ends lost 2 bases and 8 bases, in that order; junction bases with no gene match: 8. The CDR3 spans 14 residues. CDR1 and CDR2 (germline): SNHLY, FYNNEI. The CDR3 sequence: CASSETRQGEGYTF. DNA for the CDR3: TGTGCCAGCAGTGAAACACGACAGGGTGAGGGCTACACCTTC.

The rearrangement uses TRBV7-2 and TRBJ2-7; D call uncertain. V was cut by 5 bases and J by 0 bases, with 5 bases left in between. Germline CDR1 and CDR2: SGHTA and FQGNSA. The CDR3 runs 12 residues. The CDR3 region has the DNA TGTGCCAGCAGCCCCGGCTCCTACGAGCAGTACTTC. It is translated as CASSPGSYEQYF.

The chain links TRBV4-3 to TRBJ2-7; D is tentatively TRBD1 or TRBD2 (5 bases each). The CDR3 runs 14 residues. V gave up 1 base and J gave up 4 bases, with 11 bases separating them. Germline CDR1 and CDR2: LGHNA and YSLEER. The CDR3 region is CASSQATGRYEQYF. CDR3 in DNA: TGCGCCAGCAGCCAAGCCACGGGACGGTACGAGCAGTACTTC.

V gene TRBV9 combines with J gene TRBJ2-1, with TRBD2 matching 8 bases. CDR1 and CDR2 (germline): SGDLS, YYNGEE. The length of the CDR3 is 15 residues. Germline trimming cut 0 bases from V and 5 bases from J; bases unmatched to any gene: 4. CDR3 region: CASSVASGSHNEQFF. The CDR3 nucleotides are TGTGCCAGCAGCGTAGCCAGCGGGAGCCACAATGAGCAGTTCTTC.

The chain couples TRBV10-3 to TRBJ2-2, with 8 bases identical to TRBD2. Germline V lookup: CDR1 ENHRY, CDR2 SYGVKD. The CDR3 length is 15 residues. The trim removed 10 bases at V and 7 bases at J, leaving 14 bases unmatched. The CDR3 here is CATDVSGGLNGELFF. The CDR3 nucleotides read TGTGCCACCGACGTATCGGGAGGGCTTAACGGGGAGCTGTTTTTT.

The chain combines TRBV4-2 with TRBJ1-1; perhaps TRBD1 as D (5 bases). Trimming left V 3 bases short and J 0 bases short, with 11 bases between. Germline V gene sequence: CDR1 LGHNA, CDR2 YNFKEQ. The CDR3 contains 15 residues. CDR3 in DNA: TGTGCCAGCAGCCAGTTACAGGCCATGAACACTGAAGCTTTCTTT. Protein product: CASSQLQAMNTEAFF.

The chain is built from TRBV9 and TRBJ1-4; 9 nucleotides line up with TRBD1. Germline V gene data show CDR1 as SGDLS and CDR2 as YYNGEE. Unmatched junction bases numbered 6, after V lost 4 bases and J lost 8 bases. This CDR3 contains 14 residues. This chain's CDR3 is CASSPGQGSEKLFF. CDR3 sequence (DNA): TGTGCCAGCAGCCCGGGACAGGGTAGCGAAAAACTGTTTTTT.

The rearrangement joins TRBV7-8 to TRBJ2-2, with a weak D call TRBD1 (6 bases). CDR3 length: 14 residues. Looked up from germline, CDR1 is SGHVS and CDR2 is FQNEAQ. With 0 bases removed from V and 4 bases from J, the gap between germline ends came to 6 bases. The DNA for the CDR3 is TGTGCCAGCAGCTTAGCGGGGGCCACCGGGGAGCTGTTTTTT. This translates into CASSLAGATGELFF.

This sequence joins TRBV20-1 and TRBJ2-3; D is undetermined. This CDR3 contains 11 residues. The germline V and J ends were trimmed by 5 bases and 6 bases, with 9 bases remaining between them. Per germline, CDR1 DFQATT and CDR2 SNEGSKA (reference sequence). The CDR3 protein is CSAYRRDTQYF. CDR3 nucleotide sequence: TGCAGTGCTTACCGTAGGGATACGCAGTATTTT.

DNA for the CDR3: TGTGCCACCACTCTGGGGGGGTTGGAGACCCAGTACTTC. Residues: CATTLGGLETQYF. The gene calls are TRBV15 and TRBJ2-5; 7 bases agree with TRBD2. Germline V gives CDR1 LNHNV, CDR2 YYDKDF (reference sequence). The V segment lost 7 bases and the J segment 5 bases; nucleotides outside the gene matches: 7. The CDR3 covers 13 residues. The full variable domain, completed using reference TRBV15 and TRBJ2-5, is DAMVIQNPRYQVTQFGKPVTLSCSQTLNHNVMYWYQQKSSQAPKLLFHYYDKDFNNEADTPDNFQSRRPNTSFCFLDIRSPGLGDTAMYLCATTLGGLETQYFGPGTRLLVL.

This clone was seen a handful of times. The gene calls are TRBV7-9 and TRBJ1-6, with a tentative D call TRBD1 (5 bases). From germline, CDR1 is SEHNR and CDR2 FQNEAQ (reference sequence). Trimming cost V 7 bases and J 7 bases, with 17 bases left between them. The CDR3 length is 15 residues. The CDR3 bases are TGTGCCAGCAAGGAGGACGGGGGAACCAATTCACCCCTCCACTTT. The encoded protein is CASKEDGGTNSPLHF.

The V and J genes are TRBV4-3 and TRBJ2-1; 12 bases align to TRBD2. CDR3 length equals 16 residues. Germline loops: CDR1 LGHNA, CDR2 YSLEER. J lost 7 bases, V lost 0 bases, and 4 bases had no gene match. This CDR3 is CASSQDGTSGLNEQFF. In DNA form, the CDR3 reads TGCGCCAGCAGCCAAGATGGGACTAGCGGGTTAAATGAGCAGTTCTTC.

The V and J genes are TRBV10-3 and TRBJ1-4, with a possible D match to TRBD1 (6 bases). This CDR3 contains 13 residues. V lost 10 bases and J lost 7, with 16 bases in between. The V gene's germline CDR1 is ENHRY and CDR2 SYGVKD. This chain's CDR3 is CATRGSLGEKLFF. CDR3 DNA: TGTGCCACCAGGGGCAGTCTTGGTGAAAAACTGTTTTTT.

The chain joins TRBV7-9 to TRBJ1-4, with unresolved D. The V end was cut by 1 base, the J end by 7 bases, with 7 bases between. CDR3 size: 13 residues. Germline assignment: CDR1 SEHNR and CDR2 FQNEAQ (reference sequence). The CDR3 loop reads CASSLGAAEKLFF. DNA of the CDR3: TGTGCCAGCAGCTTAGGGGCGGCTGAAAAACTGTTTTTT.

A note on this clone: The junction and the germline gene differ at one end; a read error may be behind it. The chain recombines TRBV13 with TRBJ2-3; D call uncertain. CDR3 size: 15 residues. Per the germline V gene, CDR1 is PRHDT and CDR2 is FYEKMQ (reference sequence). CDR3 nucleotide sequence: TGTGCCAGCAGTTTAGGAAGTACAAGCACAGATACGCAGTATTTT. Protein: CASSLGSTSTDTQYF. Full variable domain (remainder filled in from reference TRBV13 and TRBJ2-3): AAGVIQSPRHLIKEKRETATLKCYPIPRHDTVYWYQQGPGQDPQFLISFYEKMQSDKGSIPDRFSAQQFSDYHSELNMSSLELGDSALYFCASSLGSTSTDTQYFGPGTRLTVL.

This CDR3 is CASSLDRHNEQFF. DNA for the CDR3: TGTGCCAGCAGCTTGGACAGACACAATGAGCAGTTCTTC. The chain has TRBV7-8 and TRBJ2-1; possible D gene TRBD1, 6 bases. The CDR3 covers 13 residues. V was cut by 3 bases and J by 5 bases, with 8 bases left in between. Per the germline V gene, CDR1 is SGHVS and CDR2 is FQNEAQ.

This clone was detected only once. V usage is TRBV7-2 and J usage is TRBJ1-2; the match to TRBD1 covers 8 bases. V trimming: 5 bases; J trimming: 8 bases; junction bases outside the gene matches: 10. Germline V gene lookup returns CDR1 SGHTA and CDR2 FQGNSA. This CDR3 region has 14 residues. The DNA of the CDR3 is TGTGCCAGCAGCACCCCAGGGGGCTTTTGGGGCTACACCTTC. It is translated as CASSTPGGFWGYTF.